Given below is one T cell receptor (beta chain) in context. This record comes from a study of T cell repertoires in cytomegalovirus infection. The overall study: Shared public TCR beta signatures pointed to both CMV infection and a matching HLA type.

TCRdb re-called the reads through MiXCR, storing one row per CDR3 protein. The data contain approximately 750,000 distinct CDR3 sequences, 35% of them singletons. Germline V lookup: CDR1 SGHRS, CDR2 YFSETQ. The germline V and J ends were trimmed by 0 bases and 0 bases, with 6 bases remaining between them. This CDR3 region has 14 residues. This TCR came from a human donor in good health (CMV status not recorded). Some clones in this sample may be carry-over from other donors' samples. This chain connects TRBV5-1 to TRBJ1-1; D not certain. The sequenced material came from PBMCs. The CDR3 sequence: CASSLGHMNTEAFF. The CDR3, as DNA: TGCGCCAGCAGCTTGGGACACATGAACACTGAAGCTTTCTTT. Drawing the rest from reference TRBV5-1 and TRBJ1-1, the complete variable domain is KAGVTQTPRYLIKTRGQQVTLSCSPISGHRSVSWYQQTPGQGLQFLFEYFSETQRNKGNFPGRFSGRQFSNSRSEMNVSTLELGDSALYLCASSLGHMNTEAFFGQGTRLTVV.